One sample yielded the 17 T cell receptor beta chains listed below, sequenced in a study of T cells expressing NK-cell markers. TCRdb re-called the 5' RACE reads; every CDR3 protein appears as one record, without DNA. This repertoire comprises over 350,000 distinct CDR3 sequences; its ten largest clones make up around a tenth. Sequencing was carried out using blood T cells: a sorted CD56 or NKG2C T cell subset, CD4+ or CD8+ T cells, or bulk PBMC T cells (not recorded which). The receptors derive from a woman aged 50 to 60 in good health.

The chain couples TRBV7-9 to TRBJ1-1. CDR1 is SEHNR, CDR2 FQNEAQ, per germline (reference sequence). The CDR3 runs to 12 residues. The CDR3 spells CASSQDPHEAFF.

The chain combines TRBV19 with TRBJ2-1. This CDR3 is built from 15 residues. Per germline, CDR1 LNHDA and CDR2 SQIVND (reference sequence). This CDR3 reads CASSISGRTINEQFF.

CDR3 residues: CSVEGGKVYEQYF. The rearrangement links TRBV29-1 to TRBJ2-7; no DNA is available, so the TRBD1 call from TCRdb remains unchecked. Germline CDR1 reads SQVTM; CDR2 reads ANQGSEA. CDR3 length equals 13 residues.

The gene calls are TRBV29-1 and TRBJ2-1; absent DNA, TCRdb's TRBD1 call cannot be checked. CDR3 length equals 15 residues. Germline CDR1 is SQVTM and CDR2 is ANQGSEA. CDR3 protein: CSAPIQGGWGNEQFF.

The chain links TRBV5-1 to TRBJ2-1; TCRdb proposes TRBD1, but this gene call is untestable without DNA. Germline values: CDR1 SGHRS, CDR2 YFSETQ. The length of the CDR3 is 16 residues. CDR3 residues: CASSVGSGGPYNEQFF.

The rearrangement joins TRBV2 to TRBJ2-2. The CDR3 runs to 15 residues. Germline CDR1 is SNHLY and CDR2 is FYNNEI. CDR3 sequence reads: CASTSRTGNTGELFF.

The chain is built from TRBV12-3 or TRBV12-4 and TRBJ1-5; TCRdb lists TRBD1, though no DNA is available to test this call. The CDR3 has 16 residues. The CDR3 sequence is CASSLVAGVRNQPQHF.

The CDR3 is CSVDTGEKLFF. The chain has TRBV29-1 and TRBJ1-4; TCRdb reports TRBD1, a call that lacks DNA to check it against. The CDR3 consists of 11 residues. Germline lookup yields CDR1 SQVTM and CDR2 ANQGSEA.

The genes are TRBV5-1 and TRBJ2-1. The CDR3 is made up of 12 amino acids. The germline CDR1 and CDR2 sequences are SGHRS and YFSETQ. This CDR3 reads CASSQEWDEQFF.

The chain has TRBV18 and TRBJ2-7; no DNA is available, so the TRBD1 call from TCRdb remains unchecked. CDR1 KGHSH and CDR2 LQKENI come from the germline V gene. The CDR3 runs to 14 residues. The CDR3: CASSSDRDVDEQYF.

The gene calls are TRBV2 and TRBJ2-1; the TCRdb D gene call, TRBD2, has no DNA to confirm it. The length of the CDR3 is 15 residues. Germline-derived CDR1 and CDR2 are SNHLY and FYNNEI. Here the CDR3 reads CASNSALAGVNEQFF.

The CDR3 spells CASSINRVRIQYF. V and J are TRBV11-2 and TRBJ2-4; there is no DNA to check the TCRdb D call of TRBD1. This CDR3 has 13 residues. Germline V gene lookup returns CDR1 SGHAT and CDR2 FQNNGV.

The chain's CDR3 is CASSRDRGRETQYF. This chain links TRBV9 with TRBJ2-5; TCRdb indicates TRBD1, and absent DNA this call remains unverified. Germline-derived CDR1 and CDR2 are SGDLS and YYNGEE. CDR3 length: 14 residues. The variable domain in full, completed from reference TRBV9 and TRBJ2-5, reads DSGVTQTPKHLITATGQRVTLRCSPRSGDLSVYWYQQSLDQGLQFLIQYYNGEERAKGNILERFSAQQFPDLHSELNLSSLELGDSALYFCASSRDRGRETQYFGPGTRLLVL.

The chain carries TRBV18 and TRBJ2-2; absent DNA, TCRdb's TRBD1 call cannot be checked. This CDR3 has 18 amino acids. The germline CDR1 and CDR2 sequences are KGHSH and LQKENI. CDR3 sequence reads: CASSPATIGQRGTGELFF.

The chain has TRBV20-1 and TRBJ1-4. Germline assignment: CDR1 DFQATT and CDR2 SNEGSKA (reference sequence). CDR3 size: 13 residues. CDR3 in amino acids: CSATVDANEKLFF.

The CDR3 spells CASSYSRQVTTGELFF. The chain uses TRBV6-5 and TRBJ2-2; TCRdb names TRBD1, which stays unverified in the absence of DNA. The CDR3 is 16 amino acids. CDR1 and CDR2 from the germline V gene are MNHEY and SVGAGI.

The chain combines TRBV6-5 with TRBJ2-3; lacking DNA, the TRBD1 call made by TCRdb goes unchecked. The CDR3 is 14 amino acids. Germline V gives CDR1 MNHEY, CDR2 SVGAGI. The CDR3 region is CASSLTRDTDTQYF.